This T cell receptor beta chain was profiled in a study of Ad26.COV2.S vaccination and SARS-CoV-2 variants. Treatment defined: around 19 received Ad26.COV2.S at low or high dose, single or two shots; 5 received placebo; per-sample allocation not given. Samples came from day 63 after the first vaccine or placebo injection. The V and J ends lost 0 bases and 10 bases respectively, with 7 bases between them. The CDR3 spans 11 residues. Germline values: CDR1 SGHKS, CDR2 YYEKEE (reference sequence). Method: immunoSEQ multiplex PCR; TCRdb's copy keeps in-frame clones and lacks some. The table shows around 450,000 clones, with over 75% occurring only once.

This receptor was taken from a person aged 18-60 years who received the Ad26.COV2.S COVID-19 vaccine or a placebo. V gene TRBV5-5 combines with J gene TRBJ1-2, with unresolved D. This specimen consisted of peripheral blood, obtained in a trial of Ad26.COV2.S vaccine versus placebo. The CDR3 DNA is TGTGCCAGCAGCTTGGACGCGCCCTACACCTTC. Protein: CASSLDAPYTF.